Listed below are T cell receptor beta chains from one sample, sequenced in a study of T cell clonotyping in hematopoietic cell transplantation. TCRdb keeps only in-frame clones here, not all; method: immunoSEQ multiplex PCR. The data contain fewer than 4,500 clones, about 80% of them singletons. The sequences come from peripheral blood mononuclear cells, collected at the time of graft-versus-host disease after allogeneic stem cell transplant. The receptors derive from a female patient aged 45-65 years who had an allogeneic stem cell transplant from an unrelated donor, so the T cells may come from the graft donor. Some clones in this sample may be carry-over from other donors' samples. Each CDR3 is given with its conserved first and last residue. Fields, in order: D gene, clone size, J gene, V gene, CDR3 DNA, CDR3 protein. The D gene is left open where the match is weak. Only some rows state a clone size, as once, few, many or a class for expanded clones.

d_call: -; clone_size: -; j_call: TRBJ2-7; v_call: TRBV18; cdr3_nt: TGTGCCAGCTCTGAGGGCGGCTACGAGCAGTACTTC; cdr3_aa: CASSEGGYEQYF
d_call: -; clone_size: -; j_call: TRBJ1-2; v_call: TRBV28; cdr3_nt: TGTGCCAGCAGTCCCCTAGTGTGGGATGGCTACACCTTC; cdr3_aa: CASSPLVWDGYTF
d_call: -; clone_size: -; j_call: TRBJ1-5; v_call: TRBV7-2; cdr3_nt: TGTGCCAGCAGCTTAGTGGGCATCAGGGGAGGTCAGCCCCAGCATTTT; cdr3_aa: CASSLVGIRGGQPQHF
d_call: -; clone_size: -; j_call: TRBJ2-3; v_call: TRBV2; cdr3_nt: TGTGCCAGCAGTGAAGGACCGTTTGGGTCGTATTTT; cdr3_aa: CASSEGPFGSYF
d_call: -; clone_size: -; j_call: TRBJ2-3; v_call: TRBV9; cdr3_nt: TGTGCCAGCACCTTGGGCCCTCGCACAGATACGCAGTATTTT; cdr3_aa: CASTLGPRTDTQYF
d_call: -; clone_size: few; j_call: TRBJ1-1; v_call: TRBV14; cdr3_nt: TGTGCCAGCAGCCCGGGGGGGGCCCTGAACACTGAAGCTTTCTTT; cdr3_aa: CASSPGGALNTEAFF
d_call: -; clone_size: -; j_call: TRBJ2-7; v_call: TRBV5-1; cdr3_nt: TGCGCCAGCTCTTCAGGGAATTTCCCCTACGAGCAGTACTTC; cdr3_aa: CASSSGNFPYEQYF
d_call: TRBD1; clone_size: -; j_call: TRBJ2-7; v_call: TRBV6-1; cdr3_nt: TGTGCCAGCAGTGAGGGTACAGGGGGACGTTACGAGCAGTACTTC; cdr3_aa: CASSEGTGGRYEQYF
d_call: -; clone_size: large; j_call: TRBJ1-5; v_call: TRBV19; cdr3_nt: TGTGCCAGTAGTATAGTCCCGTTTAGCAATCAGCCCCAGCATTTT; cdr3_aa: CASSIVPFSNQPQHF
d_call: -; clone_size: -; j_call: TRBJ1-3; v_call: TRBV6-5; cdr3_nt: TGTGCCAGCACCCCGAAGGTCCCTCTAGGGCCCATATATTTT; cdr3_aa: CASTPKVPLGPIYF
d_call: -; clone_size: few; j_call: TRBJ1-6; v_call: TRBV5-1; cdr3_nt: TGCGCCAGCAGCTTGAGTACAGGTCTGGGTCGGTCACCCCTCCACTTT; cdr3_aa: CASSLSTGLGRSPLHF
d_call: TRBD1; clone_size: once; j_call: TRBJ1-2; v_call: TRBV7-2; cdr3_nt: TGTGCCAGCAGCGTAAGACAGGGGGCAGGTGGCTACACCTTC; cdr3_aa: CASSVRQGAGGYTF
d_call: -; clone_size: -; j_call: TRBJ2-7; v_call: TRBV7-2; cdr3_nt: TGTGCCAGCAGCTTAGTGTTCGAGCTCTACGAGCAGTACTTC; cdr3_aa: CASSLVFELYEQYF
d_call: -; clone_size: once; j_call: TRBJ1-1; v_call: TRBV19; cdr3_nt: TGTGCCAGTAAACCTCCGGGGCCGCAGAACACTGAAGCTTTCTTT; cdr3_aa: CASKPPGPQNTEAFF
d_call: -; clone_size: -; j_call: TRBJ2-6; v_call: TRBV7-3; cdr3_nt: TGTGCCAGCAGCCCAACCAGACAGGCTGGGGCCAACGTCCTGACTTTC; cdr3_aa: CASSPTRQAGANVLTF
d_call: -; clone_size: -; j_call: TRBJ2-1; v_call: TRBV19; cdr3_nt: TGTGCCAGTGAAGGCGGGGAGCAGTTCTTC; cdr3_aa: CASEGGEQFF
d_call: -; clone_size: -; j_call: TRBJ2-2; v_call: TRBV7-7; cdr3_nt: TGTGCCAGCAGCCCCCGGTGGATTTCGAACACCGGGGAGCTGTTTTTT; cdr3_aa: CASSPRWISNTGELFF
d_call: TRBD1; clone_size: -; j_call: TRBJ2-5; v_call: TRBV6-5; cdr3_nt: TGTGCCAGCAGTTCCCCGGGACAGGGACAAGAGACCCAGTACTTC; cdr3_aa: CASSSPGQGQETQYF
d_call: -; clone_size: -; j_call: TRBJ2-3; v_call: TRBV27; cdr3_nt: TGTGCCAGCAGCTTGGGACGGTCGGGGGTCACAGATACGCAGTATTTT; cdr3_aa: CASSLGRSGVTDTQYF
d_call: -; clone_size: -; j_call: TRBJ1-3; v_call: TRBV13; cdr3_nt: TGTGCCAGCAGCCTGGACAGTTCGTCTGGAAACACCATATATTTT; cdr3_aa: CASSLDSSSGNTIYF
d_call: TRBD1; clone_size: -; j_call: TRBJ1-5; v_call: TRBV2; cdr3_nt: TGTGCCAGCAGTGAAACGGTGGGACAGGGCAATCAGCCCCAGCATTTT; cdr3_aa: CASSETVGQGNQPQHF
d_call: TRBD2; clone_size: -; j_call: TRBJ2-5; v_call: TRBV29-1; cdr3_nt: TGCAGCGTTGAATCGGGGGGGTCGGAGACCCAGTACTTC; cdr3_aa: CSVESGGSETQYF
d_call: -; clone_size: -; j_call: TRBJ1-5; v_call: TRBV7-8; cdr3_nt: TGTGCCAGCAGCACAGGTGGAAGGCAGCCCCAGCATTTT; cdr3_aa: CASSTGGRQPQHF
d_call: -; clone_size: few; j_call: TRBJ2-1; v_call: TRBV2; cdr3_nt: TGTGCCAGCAAGGGGGGTAGTAATGAGCAGTTCTTC; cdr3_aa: CASKGGSNEQFF
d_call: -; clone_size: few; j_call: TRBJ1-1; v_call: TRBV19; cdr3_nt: TGTGCCAGTAGGAGGTACACTGAAGCTTTCTTT; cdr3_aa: CASRRYTEAFF
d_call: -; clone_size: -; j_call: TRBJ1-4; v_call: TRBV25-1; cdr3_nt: TGTGTAGGACGCCAGGACAGAAAACTGTTTTTT; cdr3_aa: CVGRQDRKLFF
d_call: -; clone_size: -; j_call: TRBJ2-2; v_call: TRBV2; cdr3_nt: TGTGCCAGCAGTGTTGCAGCTTCGAACACCGGGGAGCTGTTTTTT; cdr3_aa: CASSVAASNTGELFF
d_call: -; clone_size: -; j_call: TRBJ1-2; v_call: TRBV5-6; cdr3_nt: TGTGCCAGCAGCTTGAGGGACCTGTATGGCTACACCTTC; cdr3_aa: CASSLRDLYGYTF
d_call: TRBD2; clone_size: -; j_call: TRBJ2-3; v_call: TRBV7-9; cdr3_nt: TGTGCCAGCAGTTTACTAGCGGGGAAGGCCAATACGCAGTATTTT; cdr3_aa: CASSLLAGKANTQYF
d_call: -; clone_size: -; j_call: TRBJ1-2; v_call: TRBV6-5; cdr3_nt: TGTGCCAGCAGAAGGGGGGGGTTCTACTATGGCTACACCTTC; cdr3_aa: CASRRGGFYYGYTF
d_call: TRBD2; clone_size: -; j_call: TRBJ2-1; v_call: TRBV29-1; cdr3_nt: TGCAGCGTTGAAACGGGGGGCTACAATGAGCAGTTCTTC; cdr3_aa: CSVETGGYNEQFF
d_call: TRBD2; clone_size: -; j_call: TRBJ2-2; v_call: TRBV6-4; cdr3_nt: TGTGCCAGCAGGGATCCGGGGGGATCCGGGGAGCTGTTTTTT; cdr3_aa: CASRDPGGSGELFF
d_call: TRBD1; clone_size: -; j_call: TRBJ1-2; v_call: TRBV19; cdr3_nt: TGTGCCAGTAGGGGGGGGACAGGCCTCTATGGCTACACCTTC; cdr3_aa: CASRGGTGLYGYTF
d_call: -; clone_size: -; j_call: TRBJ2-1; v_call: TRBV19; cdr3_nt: TGTGCCAGTTTTGGTGGGGGGCCGCACAATGAGCAGTTCTTC; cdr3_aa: CASFGGGPHNEQFF
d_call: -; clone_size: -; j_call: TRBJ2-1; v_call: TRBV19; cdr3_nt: TGTGCCAGTAGTATTGGAAGTATGCAGTTCTTC; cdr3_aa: CASSIGSMQFF
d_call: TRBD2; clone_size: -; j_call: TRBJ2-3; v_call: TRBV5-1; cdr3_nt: TGCGCCAGCAGCCCGGGACTAGCGGGGCGTCACACAGATACGCAGTATTTT; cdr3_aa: CASSPGLAGRHTDTQYF
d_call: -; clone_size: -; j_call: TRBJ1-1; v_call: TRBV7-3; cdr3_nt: TGTGCCAGCAGCTTTGGGGGGGGAACTGAAGCTTTCTTT; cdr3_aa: CASSFGGGTEAFF
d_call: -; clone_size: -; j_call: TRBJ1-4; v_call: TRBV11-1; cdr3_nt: TGTGCCAGCAGCTTAGTTAATCCGGGGCCAACTAATGAAAAACTGTTTTTT; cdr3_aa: CASSLVNPGPTNEKLFF
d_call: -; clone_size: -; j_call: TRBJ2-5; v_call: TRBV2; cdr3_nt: TGTGCCAGCAGTGGGGACGGGACTCTCACCGTGGAGACCCAGTACTTC; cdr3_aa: CASSGDGTLTVETQYF
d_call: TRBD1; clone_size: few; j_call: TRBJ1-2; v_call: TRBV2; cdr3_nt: TGTGCCAGCAGTGAAGTCTTGAGACAGGGGAATGGCTACACCTTC; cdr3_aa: CASSEVLRQGNGYTF
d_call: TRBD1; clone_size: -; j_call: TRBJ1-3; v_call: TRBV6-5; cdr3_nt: TGTGCCAGCAGTTCGCCGGACAGGGTGATCGAAAACACCATATATTTT; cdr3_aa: CASSSPDRVIENTIYF
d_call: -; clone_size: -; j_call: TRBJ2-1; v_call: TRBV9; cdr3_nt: TGTGCCAGCAGCGTACATCCCGAAGGTGAGCAGTTCTTC; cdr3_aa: CASSVHPEGEQFF
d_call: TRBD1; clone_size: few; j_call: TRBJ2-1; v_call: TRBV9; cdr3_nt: TGTGCCAGCAGCGCAAACAGGGGAAATGAGCAGTTCTTC; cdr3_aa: CASSANRGNEQFF
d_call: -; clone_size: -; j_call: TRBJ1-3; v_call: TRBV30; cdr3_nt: TGTGCCTGGAGGTTAGCCGGAAACACCATATATTTT; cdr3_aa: CAWRLAGNTIYF
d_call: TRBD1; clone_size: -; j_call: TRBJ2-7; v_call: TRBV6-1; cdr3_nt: TGTGCCAGCAGTGAAGCTGGGACAGGCGCCTACGAGCAGTACTTC; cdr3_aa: CASSEAGTGAYEQYF
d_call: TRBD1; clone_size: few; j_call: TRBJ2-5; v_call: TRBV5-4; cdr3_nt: TGTGCCAGCAGGGACGGGACAGTTGTCCAAGAGACCCAGTACTTC; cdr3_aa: CASRDGTVVQETQYF
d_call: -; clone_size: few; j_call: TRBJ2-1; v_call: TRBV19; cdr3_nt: TGTGCCAGTAGTATCGGGGGAAACAATGAGCAGTTCTTC; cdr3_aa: CASSIGGNNEQFF
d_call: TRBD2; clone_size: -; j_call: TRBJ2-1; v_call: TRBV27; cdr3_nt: TGTGCCAGCAGTTTCCACGAATTCGGTCTAGCGGGGGGGCCCTACAATGAGCAGTTCTTC; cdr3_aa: CASSFHEFGLAGGPYNEQFF
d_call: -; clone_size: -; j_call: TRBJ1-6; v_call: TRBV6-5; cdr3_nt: TGTGCCAGCAGTTCCCCGGGGGCACCCCTCCACTTT; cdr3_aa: CASSSPGAPLHF
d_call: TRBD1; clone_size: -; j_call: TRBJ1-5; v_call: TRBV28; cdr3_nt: TGTGCCAGCAGTACGACAGGGAATCAGCCCCAGCATTTT; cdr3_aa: CASSTTGNQPQHF
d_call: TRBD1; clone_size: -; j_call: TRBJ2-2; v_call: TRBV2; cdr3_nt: TGTGCCAGCAGTCTCCCGGGACAGGGAGGGAACACCGGGGAGCTGTTTTTT; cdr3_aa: CASSLPGQGGNTGELFF
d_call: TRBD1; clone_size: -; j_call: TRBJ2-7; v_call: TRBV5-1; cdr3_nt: TGCGCCAGCAGCTGGAGGGACAGGGAGTCATCCTACGAGCAGTACTTC; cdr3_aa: CASSWRDRESSYEQYF
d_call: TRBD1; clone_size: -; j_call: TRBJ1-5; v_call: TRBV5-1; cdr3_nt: TGCGCCAGCAGCCCCGGGACAGTAGATCAGCCCCAGCATTTT; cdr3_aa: CASSPGTVDQPQHF
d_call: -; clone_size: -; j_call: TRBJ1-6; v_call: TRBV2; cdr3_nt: TGTGCCAGCAGTGAAGCCGGACCCCTCCACTTT; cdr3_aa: CASSEAGPLHF
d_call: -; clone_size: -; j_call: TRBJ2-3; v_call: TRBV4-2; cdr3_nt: TGTGCCAGCAGCCCTGGGGGATCAGTCACAGATACGCAGTATTTT; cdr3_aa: CASSPGGSVTDTQYF